The clone carrying this T cell receptor (beta chain) was found once. Antigen specificity is unknown. These data come from a study of long-term antiretroviral therapy in people with HIV. Findings and caveats of the study: Data on ART adherence, viral resistance or therapy changes were unavailable.

Per the germline V gene, CDR1 is GTSNPN and CDR2 is SVGIG (reference sequence). The CDR3 has 12 residues. V was shortened by 7 bases and J by 3 bases, with 12 bases between the two germline ends. The immunoSEQ assay was v3.0, run at survey level. The method was immunoSEQ multiplex PCR; TCRdb's version includes in-frame clones alone and lacks a portion of them. The data show about 26,000 clones, with approximately 86% seen just once and around 4.7% held by the top ten. The sample in question was unsorted PBMCs, obtained just over 2.6 years after starting antiretroviral therapy. The clonotype was recovered from a middle-aged man with HIV. The rearrangement uses TRBV30 and TRBJ2-5; possible D gene TRBD2, 6 bases. The CDR3 DNA reads as TGTGCCTATTGGGACTCCAAAGAGACCCAGTACTTC. It codes for CAYWDSKETQYF.